This T cell receptor (beta chain) was identified in a study of type 1 regulatory T cells. About the research overall: This in vitro CD4 product, T-allo10, is enriched for Tr1 cells and alloantigen-specific. Findings of the study overall: Tr1 cells had a more restricted TCR repertoire than non-Tr1 cells.

MiXCR, applied by TCRdb to the reads, yields one record per CDR3 protein. The sample records about 62,000 distinct CDR3 sequences, approximately 67% being singletons. The sample holds many counts of this clonotype. The antigen is not known. Material: cultured non-Tr1 T cells, either the whole culture or a sorted T cell fraction (not recorded which). This receptor was taken from a human donor in good health.

CDR3 in amino acids: CSARGSGTVLTQYF. The CDR3 bases are TGCAGTGCTAGAGGTAGCGGGACCGTACTCACGCAGTATTTT. The rearrangement links TRBV20-1 to TRBJ2-3; 8 positions match TRBD2. Germline V gene sequence: CDR1 DFQATT, CDR2 SNEGSKA (reference sequence). Trimming at V came to 1 base and at J to 9 bases, leaving 9 bases not matched to a gene. The CDR3 consists of 14 residues.